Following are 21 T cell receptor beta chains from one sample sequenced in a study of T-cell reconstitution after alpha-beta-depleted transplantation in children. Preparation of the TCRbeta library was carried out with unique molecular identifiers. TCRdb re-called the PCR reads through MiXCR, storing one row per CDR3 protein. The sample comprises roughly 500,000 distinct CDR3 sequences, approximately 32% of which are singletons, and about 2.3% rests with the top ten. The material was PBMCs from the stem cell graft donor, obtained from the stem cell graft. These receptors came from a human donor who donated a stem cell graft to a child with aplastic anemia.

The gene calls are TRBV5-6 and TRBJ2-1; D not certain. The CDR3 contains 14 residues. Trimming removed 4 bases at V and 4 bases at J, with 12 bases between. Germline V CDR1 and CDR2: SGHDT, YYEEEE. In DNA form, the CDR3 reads TGTGCCAGCAGCCCACCTATCCTATACAATGAGCAGTTCTTC. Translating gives CASSPPILYNEQFF.

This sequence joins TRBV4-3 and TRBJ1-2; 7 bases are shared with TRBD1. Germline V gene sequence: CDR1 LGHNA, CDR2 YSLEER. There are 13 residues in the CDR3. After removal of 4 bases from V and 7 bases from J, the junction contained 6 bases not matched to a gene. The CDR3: CASSPTGSFGYTF. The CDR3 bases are TGCGCCAGCAGCCCGACAGGGAGTTTTGGCTACACCTTC.

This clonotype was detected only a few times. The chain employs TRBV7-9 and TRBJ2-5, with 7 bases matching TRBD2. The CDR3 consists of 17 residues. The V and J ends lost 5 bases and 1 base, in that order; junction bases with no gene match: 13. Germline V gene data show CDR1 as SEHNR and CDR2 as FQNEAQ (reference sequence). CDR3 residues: CASSARSSAGLQETQYF. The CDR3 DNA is TGTGCCAGCAGCGCCCGCTCATCAGCGGGACTCCAAGAGACCCAGTACTTC.

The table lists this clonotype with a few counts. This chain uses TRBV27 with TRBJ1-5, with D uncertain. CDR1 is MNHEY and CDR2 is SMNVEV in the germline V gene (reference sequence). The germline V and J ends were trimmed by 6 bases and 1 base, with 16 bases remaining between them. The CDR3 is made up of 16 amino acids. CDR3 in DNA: TGTGCCAGCAGATTGGACGGATCCCTCAGCAATCAGCCCCAGCATTTT. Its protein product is CASRLDGSLSNQPQHF.

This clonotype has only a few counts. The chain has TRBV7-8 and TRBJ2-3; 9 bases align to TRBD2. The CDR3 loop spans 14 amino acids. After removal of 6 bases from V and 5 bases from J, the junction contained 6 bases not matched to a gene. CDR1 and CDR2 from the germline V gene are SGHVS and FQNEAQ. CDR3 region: CASRVAGARDTQYF. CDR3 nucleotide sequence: TGTGCCAGCAGGGTAGCGGGAGCTAGAGATACGCAGTATTTT.

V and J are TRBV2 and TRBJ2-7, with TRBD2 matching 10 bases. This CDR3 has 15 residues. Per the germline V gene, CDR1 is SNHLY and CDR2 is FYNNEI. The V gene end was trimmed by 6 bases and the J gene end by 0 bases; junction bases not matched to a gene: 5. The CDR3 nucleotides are TGTGCCAGCAGCTTTAAGCGGGAGGGCTCCTACGAGCAGTACTTC. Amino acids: CASSFKREGSYEQYF.

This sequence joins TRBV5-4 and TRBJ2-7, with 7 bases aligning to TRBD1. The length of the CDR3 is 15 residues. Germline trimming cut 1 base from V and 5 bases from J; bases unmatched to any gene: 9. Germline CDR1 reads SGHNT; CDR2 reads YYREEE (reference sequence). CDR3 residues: CASSLTGTDRHEQYV. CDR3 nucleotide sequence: TGTGCCAGCAGCTTGACGGGGACAGACAGGCACGAGCAGTACGTC.

CDR3 sequence: CASSTGPLSSGYTF. The DNA of the CDR3 is TGTGCCAGCAGCACCGGACCTCTCTCGAGTGGCTACACCTTC. V gene TRBV7-2 combines with J gene TRBJ1-2, with no clear D. The CDR3 is 14 residues long. Germline CDR1 and CDR2: SGHTA and FQGNSA. V lost 5 bases and J lost 7, with 17 bases in between.

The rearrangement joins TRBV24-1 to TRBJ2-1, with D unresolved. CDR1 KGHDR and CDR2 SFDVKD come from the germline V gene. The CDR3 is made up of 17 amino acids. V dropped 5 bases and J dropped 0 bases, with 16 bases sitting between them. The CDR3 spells CATSGFVQASSYNEQFF. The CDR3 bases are TGTGCCACCAGTGGCTTTGTGCAGGCGAGCTCCTACAATGAGCAGTTCTTC.

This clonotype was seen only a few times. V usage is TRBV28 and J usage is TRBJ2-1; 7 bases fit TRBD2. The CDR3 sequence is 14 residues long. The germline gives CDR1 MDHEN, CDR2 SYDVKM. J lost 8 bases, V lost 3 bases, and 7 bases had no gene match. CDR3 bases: TGTGCCAGCAGTTTTCAATCGGGAGGTGATGAGCAGTTCTTC. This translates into CASSFQSGGDEQFF.

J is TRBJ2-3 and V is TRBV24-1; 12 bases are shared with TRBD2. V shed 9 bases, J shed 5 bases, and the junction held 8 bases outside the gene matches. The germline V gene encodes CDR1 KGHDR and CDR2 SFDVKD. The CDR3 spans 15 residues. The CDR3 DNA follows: TGTGCCACCGAACTAGCGGGAGGAGTGGAAGATACGCAGTATTTT. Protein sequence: CATELAGGVEDTQYF.

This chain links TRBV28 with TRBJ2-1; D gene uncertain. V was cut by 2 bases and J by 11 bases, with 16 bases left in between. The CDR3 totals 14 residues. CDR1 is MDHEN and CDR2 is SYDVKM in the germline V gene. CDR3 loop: CASSLGGPQAQQFF. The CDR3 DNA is TGTGCCAGCAGTTTAGGTGGACCTCAGGCCCAGCAGTTCTTC.

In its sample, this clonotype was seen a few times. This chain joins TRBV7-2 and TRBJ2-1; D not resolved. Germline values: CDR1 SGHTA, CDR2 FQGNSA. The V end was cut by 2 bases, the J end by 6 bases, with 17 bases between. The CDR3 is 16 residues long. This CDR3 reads CASSLKGGVTVNEQFF. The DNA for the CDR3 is TGTGCCAGCAGCTTAAAGGGCGGAGTGACCGTCAATGAGCAGTTCTTC.

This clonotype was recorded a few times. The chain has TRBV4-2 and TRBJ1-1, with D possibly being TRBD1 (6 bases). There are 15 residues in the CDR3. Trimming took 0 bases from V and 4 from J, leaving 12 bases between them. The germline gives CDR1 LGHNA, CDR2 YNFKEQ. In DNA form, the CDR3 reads TGTGCCAGCAGCCAAGATATCGGCAGGGGCACTGAAGCTTTCTTT. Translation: CASSQDIGRGTEAFF.

The DNA for the CDR3 is TGTGCCATCAGTCAAAACAGGGGCGATGAGCAGTTCTTC. As protein: CAISQNRGDEQFF. V is TRBV10-3 and J is TRBJ2-1, with 7 bases identical to TRBD1. Germline lookup yields CDR1 ENHRY and CDR2 SYGVKD. The J segment lost 8 bases and the V segment lost 5 bases, leaving 6 bases of the junction unmatched. The CDR3 has 13 amino acids.

The CDR3 coding sequence is TGCGCCAGCAGCGGGAACACAAACACCGGGGAGCTGTTTTTT. Protein sequence: CASSGNTNTGELFF. The genes are TRBV4-3 and TRBJ2-2; D unresolved. Trimming removed 5 bases from V and 2 bases from J, with 9 bases in between. The CDR3 extends over 14 amino acids. CDR1 and CDR2 (germline): LGHNA, YSLEER.

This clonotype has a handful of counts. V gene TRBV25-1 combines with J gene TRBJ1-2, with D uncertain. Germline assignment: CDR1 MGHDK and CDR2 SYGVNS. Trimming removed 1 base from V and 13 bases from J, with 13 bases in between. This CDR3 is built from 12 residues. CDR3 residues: CASSESPASLTF. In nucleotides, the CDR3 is TGTGCCAGCAGTGAATCGCCGGCTAGTCTCACCTTC.

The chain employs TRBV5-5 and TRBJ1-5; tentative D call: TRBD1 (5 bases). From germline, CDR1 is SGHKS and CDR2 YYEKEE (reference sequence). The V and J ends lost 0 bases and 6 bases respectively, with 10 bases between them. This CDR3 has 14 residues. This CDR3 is CASSLERGVQPQHF. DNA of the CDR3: TGTGCCAGCAGCTTGGAGCGGGGCGTTCAGCCCCAGCATTTT. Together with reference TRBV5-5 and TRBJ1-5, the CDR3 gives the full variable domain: DAGVTQSPTHLIKTRGQQVTLRCSPISGHKSVSWYQQVLGQGPQFIFQYYEKEERGRGNFPDRFSARQFPNYSSELNVNALLLGDSALYLCASSLERGVQPQHFGDGTRLSIL.

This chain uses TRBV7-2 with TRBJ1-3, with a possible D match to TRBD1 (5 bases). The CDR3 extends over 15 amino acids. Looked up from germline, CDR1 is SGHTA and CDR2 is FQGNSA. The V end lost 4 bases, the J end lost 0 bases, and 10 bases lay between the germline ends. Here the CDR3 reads CASSSGTLSGNTIYF. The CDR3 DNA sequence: TGTGCCAGCAGCTCCGGGACCCTCTCTGGAAACACCATATATTTT. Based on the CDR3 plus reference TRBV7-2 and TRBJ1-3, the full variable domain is GAGVSQSPSNKVTEKGKDVELRCDPISGHTALYWYRQSLGQGLEFLIYFQGNSAPDKSGLPSDRFSAERTGGSVSTLTIQRTQQEDSAVYLCASSSGTLSGNTIYFGEGSWLTVV.

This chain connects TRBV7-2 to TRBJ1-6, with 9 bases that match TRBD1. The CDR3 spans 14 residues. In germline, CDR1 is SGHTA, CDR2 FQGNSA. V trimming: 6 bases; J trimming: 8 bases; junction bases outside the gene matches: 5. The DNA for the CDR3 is TGTGCCAGCAGGGCGGGACAGGGCCATTCACCCCTCCACTTT. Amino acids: CASRAGQGHSPLHF.

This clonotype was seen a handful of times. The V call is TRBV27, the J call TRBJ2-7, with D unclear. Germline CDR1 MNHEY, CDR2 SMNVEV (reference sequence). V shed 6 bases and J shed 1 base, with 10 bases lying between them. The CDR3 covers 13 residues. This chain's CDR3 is CASSIGLSYEQYF. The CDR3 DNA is TGTGCCAGCAGCATAGGGTTGTCCTACGAGCAGTACTTC.